Shown below are 22 T cell receptor beta chains from a single sample sequenced in a study of blood T cells in healthy people across ages (dated by TCRdb to 2015 to 2017). Preparation of the library involved 5' RACE. TCRdb records Illumina HiSeq 2500 as the sequencer. A second 7 to 11 cycle PCR used a sample-barcoded 5' primer and a J-beta primer mix. TCRdb's own reprocessing of the public reads used fastp at Q25 and MiXCR and kept productive beta chains. Entries are consolidated by CDR3 protein sequence, retaining the most common genes and DNA. The sample data list about 1,500,000 distinct CDR3 sequences, and 40% to 50% of these were observed just once. Roughly 8.2% of the sample is taken by the ten largest. Sequences were obtained from blood. The receptors stem from a woman between 18 and 30 years old in good health.

In regard to this clonotype: A read error may account for a junction end that differs from germline. The rearrangement uses TRBV20-1 and TRBJ1-2; D unclear. The CDR3 extends over 9 amino acids. CDR1 and CDR2 (germline): DFQATT, SNEGSKA (reference sequence). CDR3 loop: CSAKYGYTF. The CDR3 DNA reads TGCAGTGCTAAGTATGGCTACACCTTC.

The rearrangement uses TRBV9 and TRBJ1-4; the D is unclear. This CDR3 contains 16 residues. V lost 0 bases and J 0 bases, leaving 9 bases between the germline ends. Looked up from germline, CDR1 is SGDLS and CDR2 is YYNGEE. The CDR3 spells CASSVGTVTTNEKLFF. CDR3 DNA sequence: TGTGCCAGCAGCGTAGGGACCGTCACAACTAATGAAAAACTGTTTTTT. Full variable domain (outside the CDR3, taken from reference TRBV9 and TRBJ1-4): DSGVTQTPKHLITATGQRVTLRCSPRSGDLSVYWYQQSLDQGLQFLIQYYNGEERAKGNILERFSAQQFPDLHSELNLSSLELGDSALYFCASSVGTVTTNEKLFFGSGTQLSVL.

This clonotype was picked up a small number of times. V gene TRBV5-1 combines with J gene TRBJ2-3; no clear D gene. CDR1 and CDR2 from the germline V gene are SGHRS and YFSETQ. V lost 4 bases and J lost 2, with 14 bases in between. The CDR3 covers 15 residues. The CDR3, as DNA: TGCGCCAGCAGCCCCTCGGGTGGGGTCACAGATACGCAGTATTTT. This codes for CASSPSGGVTDTQYF. The full variable domain, its missing parts supplied by reference TRBV5-1 and TRBJ2-3, is KAGVTQTPRYLIKTRGQQVTLSCSPISGHRSVSWYQQTPGQGLQFLFEYFSETQRNKGNFPGRFSGRQFSNSRSEMNVSTLELGDSALYLCASSPSGGVTDTQYFGPGTRLTVL.

This clonotype appeared a single time. The chain uses TRBV27 and TRBJ2-3; 8 bases line up with TRBD1. This CDR3 has 15 amino acids. V lost 6 bases to trimming and J lost 5 bases; unmatched junction nucleotides: 10. The germline CDR1 and CDR2 sequences are MNHEY and SMNVEV (reference sequence). CDR3 region: CASSLGGQAKDTQYF. CDR3 DNA sequence: TGTGCCAGCAGCCTCGGGGGACAGGCGAAAGATACGCAGTATTTT.

The chain recombines TRBV21-1 with TRBJ2-7; the D call in the table, TRBD2, was not verified against the DNA. TRBV21-1 is reported as a pseudogene. This CDR3 spans 18 amino acids. Here the CDR3 reads CASSKWNGTSGLPYEQYF. As DNA, the CDR3 is TGTGCCAGCAGCAAATGGAATGGGACTAGCGGGCTACCCTACGAGCAGTACTTC.

This clonotype was picked up a small number of times. The chain uses TRBV20-1 and TRBJ2-7, with D unresolved. Trimming took off 3 bases at V and 3 bases at J, with 6 bases between the two ends. This CDR3 is built from 11 residues. The germline V gene has CDR1 DFQATT and CDR2 SNEGSKA (reference sequence). The CDR3 DNA reads as TGCAGTGCTAGCGGGTTCTACGAGCAGTACTTC. This gives the protein CSASGFYEQYF.

V gene TRBV29-1 combines with J gene TRBJ2-7, with 10 bases matching TRBD1. In germline, CDR1 is SQVTM, CDR2 ANQGSEA. The CDR3 contains 14 residues. Trimming at V came to 4 bases and at J to 1 base, leaving 4 bases not matched to a gene. This chain's CDR3 is CSVVLGQGSYEQYF. The CDR3, as DNA: TGCAGCGTTGTTCTGGGACAGGGGTCCTACGAGCAGTACTTC.

CDR3 bases: TGTGCCAGCAGTAAGAGGGATCTTGCGGAGACCCAGTTCTTC. Translating gives CASSKRDLAETQFF. V usage is TRBV12-3 or TRBV12-4 and J usage is TRBJ2-1; D is perhaps TRBD2 (5 bases). CDR3 length equals 14 residues. Trimming left V 5 bases short and J 13 bases short, with 21 bases between.

This clonotype was seen at least ten times. V usage is TRBV19 and J usage is TRBJ1-6; D gene unclear. CDR1 LNHDA and CDR2 SQIVND come from the germline V gene (reference sequence). This CDR3 is built from 13 residues. Trimming cost V 7 bases and J 5 bases, with 9 bases left between them. The CDR3 coding sequence is TGTGCCAGTAACGGACGGGATAATTCACCCCTCCACTTT. Translated: CASNGRDNSPLHF.

In this sample, this clonotype turned up a few times. The V and J genes are TRBV12-3 or TRBV12-4 and TRBJ2-1, with TRBD2 as a possible D gene (6 bases). This CDR3 is built from 15 residues. V was pared by 8 bases and J by 1 base, with 15 bases between. The chain's CDR3 is CASCKPGASYNEQFF. CDR3 DNA: TGTGCCAGCTGTAAACCGGGAGCGTCCTACAATGAGCAGTTCTTC.

The table lists this clonotype with a few counts. The rearrangement joins TRBV20-1 to TRBJ2-3, with 7 bases aligning to TRBD2. This CDR3 has 18 residues. The germline CDR1 and CDR2 sequences are DFQATT and SNEGSKA (reference sequence). Losses at the gene ends were 2 bases for V and 2 bases for J; bases not matched to a gene: 16. The CDR3 here is CSARSREQGTTNTDTQYF. The DNA of the CDR3 is TGCAGTGCTAGATCGAGGGAGCAAGGGACTACCAACACAGATACGCAGTATTTT.

The chain uses TRBV4-2 and TRBJ2-3, with TRBD2 as a possible D gene (5 bases). Germline V gene lookup returns CDR1 LGHNA and CDR2 YNFKEQ. This CDR3 spans 18 amino acids. V lost 1 base and J lost 1, with 18 bases in between. DNA for the CDR3: TGTGCCAGCAGCCAAGGGGGAGACTACACACTTTGCACAGATACGCAGTATTTT. Its protein product is CASSQGGDYTLCTDTQYF.

This chain joins TRBV6-1 and TRBJ2-1; the match to TRBD2 covers 13 bases. Germline values: CDR1 MNHNS, CDR2 SASEGT. V shed 6 bases and J 7 bases; nucleotides not matched to a gene: 12. The length of the CDR3 is 17 residues. The CDR3 bases are TGTGCCAGCAGCACCCCGTCCGGGACTAGCGGGGTAAATGAGCAGTTCTTC. It specifies CASSTPSGTSGVNEQFF.

CDR3: CASSERMGQPDSPLHF. CDR3 bases: TGTGCCAGCAGTGAAAGGATGGGACAGCCCGATTCACCCCTCCACTTT. V and J are TRBV2 and TRBJ1-6; 7 bases fit TRBD1. CDR1 and CDR2 from the germline V gene are SNHLY and FYNNEI. The length of the CDR3 is 16 residues. The V gene end was trimmed by 2 bases and the J gene end by 8 bases; junction bases not matched to a gene: 9.

V is TRBV7-9 and J is TRBJ2-7, with D hard to call. Per the germline V gene, CDR1 is SEHNR and CDR2 is FQNEAQ (reference sequence). V gave up 7 bases and J gave up 3 bases, with 13 bases separating them. This CDR3 spans 13 amino acids. CDR3 DNA: TGTGCCAGCACCGATAACCGATACTACGAGCAGTACTTC. As protein: CASTDNRYYEQYF.

About this clonotype itself: The junction and the germline gene differ at one end; a read error may be behind it. This chain uses TRBV4-1 with TRBJ2-1; TRBD2 aligns across 7 bases. Germline CDR1 reads MGHRA; CDR2 reads YSYEKL. The CDR3 has 15 residues. The CDR3 spells CASSQGRDSDDEQFF. The CDR3 DNA follows: TGCGCCAGTAGCCAAGGGAGGGATAGCGATGATGAGCAGTTCTTC.

V gene TRBV20-1 combines with J gene TRBJ2-3; a weak D match, TRBD2 (6 bases). Between the trimmed V and J ends, which lost 6 bases and 4 bases, there was a span of 14 bases. Germline CDR1 and CDR2: DFQATT and SNEGSKA (reference sequence). This CDR3 has 13 amino acids. CDR3 DNA: TGCAGTGCGGGGTTGGAGGGCGCAGATACGCAGTATTTT. It specifies CSAGLEGADTQYF.

The chain links TRBV25-1 to TRBJ1-6, with D maybe TRBD1 (6 bases). The CDR3 loop spans 13 amino acids. The ends were cut back, 6 bases at V and 5 bases at J, with 8 bases in the middle. Germline V gene lookup returns CDR1 MGHDK and CDR2 SYGVNS. CDR3 coding DNA: TGTGCCAGCAGGGGACAACATAATTCACCCCTCCACTTT. It encodes CASRGQHNSPLHF. The complete variable domain, with remaining parts taken from reference TRBV25-1 and TRBJ1-6, reads EADIYQTPRYLVIGTGKKITLECSQTMGHDKMYWYQQDPGMELHLIHYSYGVNSTEKGDLSSESTVSRIRTEHFPLTLESARPSHTSQYLCASRGQHNSPLHFGNGTRLTVT.

This clonotype came up once. V and J are TRBV7-2 and TRBJ2-1; D unresolved. The J call is doubtful: the DNA matches TRBJ2-7 better. This CDR3 is built from 18 residues. From germline, CDR1 is SGHTA and CDR2 FQGNSA. The CDR3 here is CASSLLVLSTSSYNEQYF. In DNA, the CDR3 is TGTGCCAGCAGCTTATTGGTCCTCTCAACGAGCTCCTACAATGAGCAGTACTTC.

V gene TRBV20-1 combines with J gene TRBJ2-1; 10 nucleotides align to TRBD2. Germline CDR1 and CDR2: DFQATT and SNEGSKA (reference sequence). The V and J ends lost 6 bases and 0 bases, in that order; junction bases with no gene match: 8. The CDR3 length is 16 residues. The CDR3 DNA reads as TGCAGTGCAATTAGCGGGGGGACGAGCTCCTACAATGAGCAGTTCTTC. This gives the protein CSAISGGTSSYNEQFF.

The V call is TRBV5-1, the J call TRBJ2-7; TRBD2 aligns across 8 bases. CDR3 length: 15 residues. Trimming at V came to 1 base and at J to 2 bases, leaving 5 bases not matched to a gene. Germline-derived CDR1 and CDR2 are SGHRS and YFSETQ. Here the CDR3 reads CASSLKRESPYEQYF. The CDR3 DNA reads TGCGCCAGCAGCTTGAAGCGGGAGTCCCCCTACGAGCAGTACTTC.

This clonotype was counted a few times. The chain joins TRBV6-2 or TRBV6-3 to TRBJ2-1; the match to TRBD2 covers 8 bases. V was pared by 4 bases and J by 8 bases, with 16 bases of the junction left unmatched. CDR3 length equals 17 residues. CDR1 MNHEY and CDR2 SVGEGT come from the germline V gene. This chain's CDR3 is CASSSPGRAQDIDEQFF. CDR3 nucleotides: TGTGCCAGCAGTTCCCCCGGGAGGGCCCAAGATATAGATGAGCAGTTCTTC.